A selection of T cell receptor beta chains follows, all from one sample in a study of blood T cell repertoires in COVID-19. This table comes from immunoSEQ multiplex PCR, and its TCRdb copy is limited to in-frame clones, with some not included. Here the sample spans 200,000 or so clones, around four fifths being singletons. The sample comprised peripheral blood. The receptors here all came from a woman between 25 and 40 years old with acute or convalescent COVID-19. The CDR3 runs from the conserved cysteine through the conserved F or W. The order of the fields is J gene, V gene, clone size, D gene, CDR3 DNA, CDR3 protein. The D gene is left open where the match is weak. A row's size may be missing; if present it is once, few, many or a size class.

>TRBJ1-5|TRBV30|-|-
TGTGCCTGGAGTGTTGGGGGCCTCAGTAATCATCAGCCCCAGCATTTT
CAWSVGGLSNHQPQHF
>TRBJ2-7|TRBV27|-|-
TGTGCCAGCAGTTGGCAGTCCCGGGACGAGCAGTACTTC
CASSWQSRDEQYF
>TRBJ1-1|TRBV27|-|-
TGTGCCAGTCTGGGGGGACCTGAAGCTTTCTTT
CASLGGPEAFF
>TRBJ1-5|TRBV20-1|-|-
TGCAGTGCTAGTAGAGAAAGCAATCAGCCCCAGCATTTT
CSASRESNQPQHF
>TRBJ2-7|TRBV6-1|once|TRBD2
TGTGCCAGCAGTGGCGGGGGAGGTCTCGGTAGCGGGAGCTACGAGCAGTACTTC
CASSGGGGLGSGSYEQYF
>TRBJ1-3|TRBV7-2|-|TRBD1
TGTGCCAGCAGCCCTGGGACAGTCAGTGGGAACACCATATATTTT
CASSPGTVSGNTIYF
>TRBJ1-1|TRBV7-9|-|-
TGTGCCAGCAGCTTAATGCCAGGGGTTGAAGCTTTCTTT
CASSLMPGVEAFF
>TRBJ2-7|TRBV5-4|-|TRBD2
TGTGCCAGCAGCCCCGGACTAGCATACGAGCAGTACTTC
CASSPGLAYEQYF
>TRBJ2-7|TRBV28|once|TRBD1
TGTGCCAGCAGTTTGGCAGGGGGATTATACGAGCAGTACTTC
CASSLAGGLYEQYF
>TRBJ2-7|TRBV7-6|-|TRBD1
TGTGCCAGCAGCTTTAGACAGGGGGGGTACGAGCAGTACTTC
CASSFRQGGYEQYF
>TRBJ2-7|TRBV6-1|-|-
TGTGCCAGCAGTAGGACAGCCTACGAGCAGTACTTC
CASSRTAYEQYF
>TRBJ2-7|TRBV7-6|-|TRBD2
TGTGCCAGCAGCCTGGGACTAGCGGGAGTAACTGAGCAGTACTTC
CASSLGLAGVTEQYF
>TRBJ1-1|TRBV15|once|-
TGTGCCACCAGCAGGGAGGACGGCCTGAACACTGAGGCTTTCTTT
CATSREDGLNTEAFF
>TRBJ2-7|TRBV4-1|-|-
TGCGCCAGCAGCCAATCGGACTACTCCTACGAGCAGTACTTC
CASSQSDYSYEQYF
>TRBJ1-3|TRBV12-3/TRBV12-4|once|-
TGTGCCAGCAGGATACAGGGTGGAAACACCATATATTTT
CASRIQGGNTIYF
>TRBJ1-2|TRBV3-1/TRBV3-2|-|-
TGTGCCAGCAGCCAGGGGGGGGTCCTTGGCTACACCTTC
CASSQGGVLGYTF
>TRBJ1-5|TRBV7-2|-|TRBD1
TGTGCCAGCAGCCTGCGACAGGGGCCCCAGCCCCAGCATTTT
CASSLRQGPQPQHF
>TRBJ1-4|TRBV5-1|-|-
TGCGCCAGTCGGGAGACTAATGAAAAACTGTTTTTT
CASRETNEKLFF
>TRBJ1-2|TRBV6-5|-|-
TGTGCCAGCACCCTTCGGGATCGTAATGGCTACACCTTC
CASTLRDRNGYTF